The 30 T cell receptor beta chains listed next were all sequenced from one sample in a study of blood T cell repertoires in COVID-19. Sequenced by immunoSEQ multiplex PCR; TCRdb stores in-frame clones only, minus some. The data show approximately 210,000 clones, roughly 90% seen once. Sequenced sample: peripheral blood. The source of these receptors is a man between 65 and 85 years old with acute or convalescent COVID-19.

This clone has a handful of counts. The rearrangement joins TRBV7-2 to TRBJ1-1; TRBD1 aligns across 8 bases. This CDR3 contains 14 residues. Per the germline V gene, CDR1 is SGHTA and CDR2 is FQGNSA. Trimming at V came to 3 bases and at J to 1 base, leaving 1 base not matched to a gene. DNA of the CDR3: TGTGCCAGCAGCTTCGGACAGGGGAACACTGAAGCTTTCTTT. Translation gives CASSFGQGNTEAFF.

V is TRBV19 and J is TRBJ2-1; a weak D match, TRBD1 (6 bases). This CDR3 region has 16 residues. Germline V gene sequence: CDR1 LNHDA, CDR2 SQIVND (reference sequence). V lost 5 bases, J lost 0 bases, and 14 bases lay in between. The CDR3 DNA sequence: TGTGCCAGTAGTGTCTTTCAGGGGAGCTCCTACAATGAGCAGTTCTTC. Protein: CASSVFQGSSYNEQFF.

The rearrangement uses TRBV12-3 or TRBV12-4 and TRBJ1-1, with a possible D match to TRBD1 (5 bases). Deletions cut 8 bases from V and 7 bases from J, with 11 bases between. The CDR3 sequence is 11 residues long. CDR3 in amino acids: CASQWGGEAFF. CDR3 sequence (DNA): TGTGCCAGCCAATGGGGCGGTGAAGCTTTCTTT.

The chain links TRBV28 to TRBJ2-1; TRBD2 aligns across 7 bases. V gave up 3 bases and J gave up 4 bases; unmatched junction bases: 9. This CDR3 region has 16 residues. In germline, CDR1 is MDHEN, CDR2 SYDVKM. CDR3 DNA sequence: TGTGCCAGCAGTTTTGACGGGAGGAACTTTTACAATGAGCAGTTCTTC. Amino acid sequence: CASSFDGRNFYNEQFF.

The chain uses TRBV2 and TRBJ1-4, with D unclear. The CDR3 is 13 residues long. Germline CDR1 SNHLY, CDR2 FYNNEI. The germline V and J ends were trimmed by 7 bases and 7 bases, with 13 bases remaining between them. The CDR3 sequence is CASTDFVGEKLFF. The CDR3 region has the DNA TGTGCCAGCACGGACTTCGTAGGTGAAAAACTGTTTTTT.

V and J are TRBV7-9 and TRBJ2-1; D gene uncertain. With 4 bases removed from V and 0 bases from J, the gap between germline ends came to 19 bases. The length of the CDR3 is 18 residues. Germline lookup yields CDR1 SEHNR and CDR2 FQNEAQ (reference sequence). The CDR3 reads CASSSVLRSSSSYNEQFF. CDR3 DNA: TGTGCCAGCAGCTCCGTACTGCGGTCATCTAGCTCCTACAATGAGCAGTTCTTC.

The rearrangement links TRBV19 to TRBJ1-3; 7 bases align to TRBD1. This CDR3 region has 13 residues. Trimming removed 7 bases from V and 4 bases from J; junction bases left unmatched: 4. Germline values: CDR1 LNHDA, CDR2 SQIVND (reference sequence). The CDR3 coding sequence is TGTGCCAGTACCGGGACAGAAGGAAACACCATATATTTT. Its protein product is CASTGTEGNTIYF. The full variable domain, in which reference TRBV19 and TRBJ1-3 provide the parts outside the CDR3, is DGGITQSPKYLFRKEGQNVTLSCEQNLNHDAMYWYRQDPGQGLRLIYYSQIVNDFQKGDIAEGYSVSREKKESFPLTVTSAQKNPTAFYLCASTGTEGNTIYFGEGSWLTVV.

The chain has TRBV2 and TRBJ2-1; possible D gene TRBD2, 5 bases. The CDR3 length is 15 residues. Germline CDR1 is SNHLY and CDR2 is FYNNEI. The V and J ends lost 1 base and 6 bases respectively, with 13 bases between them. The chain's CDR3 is CASSEETSSGNEQFF. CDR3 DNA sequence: TGTGCCAGCAGTGAAGAAACTAGTAGTGGCAATGAGCAGTTCTTC.

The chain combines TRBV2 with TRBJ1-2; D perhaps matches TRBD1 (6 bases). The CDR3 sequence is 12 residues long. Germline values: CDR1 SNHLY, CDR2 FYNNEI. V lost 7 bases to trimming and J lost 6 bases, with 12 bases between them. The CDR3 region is CASTLDSHGYTF. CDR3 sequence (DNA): TGTGCCAGCACTTTGGACAGTCATGGCTACACCTTC. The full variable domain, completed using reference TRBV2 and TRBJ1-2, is EPEVTQTPSHQVTQMGQEVILRCVPISNHLYFYWYRQILGQKVEFLVSFYNNEISEKSEIFDDQFSVERPDGSNFTLKIRSTKLEDSAMYFCASTLDSHGYTFGSGTRLTVV.

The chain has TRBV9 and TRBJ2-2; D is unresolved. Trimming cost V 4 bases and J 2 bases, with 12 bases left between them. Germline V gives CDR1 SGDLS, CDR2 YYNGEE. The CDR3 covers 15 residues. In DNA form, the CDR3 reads TGTGCCAGCAGCCCCCATGGCGGAAACACCGGGGAGCTGTTTTTT. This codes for CASSPHGGNTGELFF.

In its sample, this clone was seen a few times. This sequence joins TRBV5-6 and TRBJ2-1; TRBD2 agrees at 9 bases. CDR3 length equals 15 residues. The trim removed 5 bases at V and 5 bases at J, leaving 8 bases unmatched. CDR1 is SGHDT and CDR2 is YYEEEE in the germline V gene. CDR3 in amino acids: CASRPVLAGHNEQFF. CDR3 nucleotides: TGTGCCAGCAGGCCCGTACTAGCGGGCCACAATGAGCAGTTCTTC.

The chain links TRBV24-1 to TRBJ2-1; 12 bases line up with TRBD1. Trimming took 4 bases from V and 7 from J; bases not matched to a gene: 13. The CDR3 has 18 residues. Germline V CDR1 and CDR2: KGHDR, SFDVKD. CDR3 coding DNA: TGTGCCACCAGTGAGTTGGGCTCCGGGACAGGGGGCGAGAATGAGCAGTTCTTC. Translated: CATSELGSGTGGENEQFF.

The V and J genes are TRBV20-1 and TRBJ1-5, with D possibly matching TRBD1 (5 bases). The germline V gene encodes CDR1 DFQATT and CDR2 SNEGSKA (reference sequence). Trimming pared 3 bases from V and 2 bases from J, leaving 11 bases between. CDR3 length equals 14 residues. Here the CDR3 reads CSASAGERNQPQHF. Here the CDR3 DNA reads TGCAGTGCTAGTGCGGGGGAGCGCAATCAGCCCCAGCATTTT.

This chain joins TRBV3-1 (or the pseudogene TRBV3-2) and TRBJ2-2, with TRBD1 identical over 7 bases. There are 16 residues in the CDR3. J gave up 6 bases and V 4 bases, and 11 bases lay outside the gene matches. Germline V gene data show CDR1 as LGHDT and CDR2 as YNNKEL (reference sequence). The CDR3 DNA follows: TGTGCCAGCAGCCTACAGGGGCGGCGCATCGCCGGGGAGCTGTTTTTT. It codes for CASSLQGRRIAGELFF.

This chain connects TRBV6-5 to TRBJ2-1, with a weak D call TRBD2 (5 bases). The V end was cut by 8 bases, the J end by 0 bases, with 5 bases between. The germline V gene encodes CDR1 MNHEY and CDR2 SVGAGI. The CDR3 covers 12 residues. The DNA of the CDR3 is TGTGCCAGCGGGAGCTCCTACAATGAGCAGTTCTTC. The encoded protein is CASGSSYNEQFF.

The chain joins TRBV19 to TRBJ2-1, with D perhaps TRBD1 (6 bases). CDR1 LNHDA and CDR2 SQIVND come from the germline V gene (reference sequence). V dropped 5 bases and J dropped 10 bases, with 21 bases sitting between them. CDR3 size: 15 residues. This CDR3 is CASSRRTVKGTEQFF. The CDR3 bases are TGTGCCAGTAGTCGTCGGACAGTCAAGGGGACGGAGCAGTTCTTC. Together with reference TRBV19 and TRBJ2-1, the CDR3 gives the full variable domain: DGGITQSPKYLFRKEGQNVTLSCEQNLNHDAMYWYRQDPGQGLRLIYYSQIVNDFQKGDIAEGYSVSREKKESFPLTVTSAQKNPTAFYLCASSRRTVKGTEQFFGPGTRLTVL.

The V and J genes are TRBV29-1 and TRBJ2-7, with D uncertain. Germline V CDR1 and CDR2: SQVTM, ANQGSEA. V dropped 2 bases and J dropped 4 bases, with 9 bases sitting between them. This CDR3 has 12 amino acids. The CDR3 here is CSVETPGYEQYF. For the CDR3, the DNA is TGCAGCGTTGAAACCCCGGGTTACGAGCAGTACTTC.

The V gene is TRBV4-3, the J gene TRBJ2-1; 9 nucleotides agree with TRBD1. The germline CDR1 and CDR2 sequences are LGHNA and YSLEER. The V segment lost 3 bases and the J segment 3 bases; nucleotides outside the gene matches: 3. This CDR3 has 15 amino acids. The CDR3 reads CASSQGQGGYNEQFF. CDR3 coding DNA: TGCGCCAGCAGCCAGGGACAGGGAGGCTACAATGAGCAGTTCTTC.

The CDR3 DNA sequence: TGTGCCATCAGTGAAGGCGGGAGGGCGGGAGATACGCAGTATTTT. It codes for CAISEGGRAGDTQYF. V is TRBV10-3 and J is TRBJ2-3; the match to TRBD2 covers 9 bases. Per the germline V gene, CDR1 is ENHRY and CDR2 is SYGVKD. Losses at the gene ends were 3 bases for V and 5 bases for J; bases not matched to a gene: 6. The CDR3 has 15 residues.

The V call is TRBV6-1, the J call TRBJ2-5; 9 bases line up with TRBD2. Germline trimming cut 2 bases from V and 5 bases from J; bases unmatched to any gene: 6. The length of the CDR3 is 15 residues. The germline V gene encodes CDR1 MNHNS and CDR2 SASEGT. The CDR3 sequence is CASSEQAGGPETQYF. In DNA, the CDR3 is TGTGCCAGCAGTGAACAGGCGGGAGGGCCGGAGACCCAGTACTTC.

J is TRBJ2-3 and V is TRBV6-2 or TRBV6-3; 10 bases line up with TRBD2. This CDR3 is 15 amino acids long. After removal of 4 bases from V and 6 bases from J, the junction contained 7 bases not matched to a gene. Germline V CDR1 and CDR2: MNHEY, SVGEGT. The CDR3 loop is CASSFLAGEGDTQYF. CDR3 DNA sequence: TGTGCCAGCAGTTTCCTAGCGGGAGAAGGGGATACGCAGTATTTT.

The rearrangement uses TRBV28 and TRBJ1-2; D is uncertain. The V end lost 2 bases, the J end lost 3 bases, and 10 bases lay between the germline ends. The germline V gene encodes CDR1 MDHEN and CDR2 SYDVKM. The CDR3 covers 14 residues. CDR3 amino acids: CASSLEVGYYGYTF. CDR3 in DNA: TGTGCCAGCAGTTTAGAGGTCGGCTACTATGGCTACACCTTC.

In DNA, the CDR3 is TGTGCCAGTAGTATTAGTGACCCGCGGGCAGATACGCAGTATTTT. This gives the protein CASSISDPRADTQYF. The chain employs TRBV19 and TRBJ2-3; possibly TRBD2 for D (5 bases). The V and J ends lost 3 bases and 4 bases respectively, with 14 bases between them. The CDR3 is 15 amino acids. CDR1 and CDR2 from the germline V gene are LNHDA and SQIVND (reference sequence).

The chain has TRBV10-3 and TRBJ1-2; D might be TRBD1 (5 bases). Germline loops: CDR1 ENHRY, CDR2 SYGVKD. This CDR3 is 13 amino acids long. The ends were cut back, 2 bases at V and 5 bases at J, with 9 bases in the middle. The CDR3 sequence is CAISEDSLYGYTF. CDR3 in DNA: TGTGCCATCAGTGAGGACAGTCTTTATGGCTACACCTTC.

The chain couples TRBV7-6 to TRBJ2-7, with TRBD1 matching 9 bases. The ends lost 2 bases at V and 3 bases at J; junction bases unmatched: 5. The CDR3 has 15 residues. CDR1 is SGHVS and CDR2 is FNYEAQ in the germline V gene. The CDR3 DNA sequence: TGTGCCAGCAGCTTATACCGGGACAGGGACTACGAGCAGTACTTC. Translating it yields CASSLYRDRDYEQYF.

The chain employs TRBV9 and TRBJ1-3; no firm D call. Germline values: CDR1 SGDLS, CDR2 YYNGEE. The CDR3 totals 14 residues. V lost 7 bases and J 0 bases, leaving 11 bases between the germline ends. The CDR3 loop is CASSEGRSGNTIYF. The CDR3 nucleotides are TGTGCCAGCTCCGAGGGCCGCTCTGGAAACACCATATATTTT.

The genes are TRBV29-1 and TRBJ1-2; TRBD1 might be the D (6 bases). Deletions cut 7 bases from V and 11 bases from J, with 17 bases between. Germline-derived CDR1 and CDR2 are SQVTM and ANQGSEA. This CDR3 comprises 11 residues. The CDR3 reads CSAIRQGWYTF. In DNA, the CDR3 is TGCAGCGCCATAAGGCAGGGGTGGTACACCTTC.

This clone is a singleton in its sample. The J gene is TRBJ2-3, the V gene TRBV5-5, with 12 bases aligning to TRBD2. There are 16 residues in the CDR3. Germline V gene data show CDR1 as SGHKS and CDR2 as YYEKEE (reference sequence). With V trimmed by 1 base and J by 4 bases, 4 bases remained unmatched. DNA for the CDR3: TGTGCCAGCAGCTTGAGGACTAGCGGGAAATCAGATACGCAGTATTTT. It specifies CASSLRTSGKSDTQYF.

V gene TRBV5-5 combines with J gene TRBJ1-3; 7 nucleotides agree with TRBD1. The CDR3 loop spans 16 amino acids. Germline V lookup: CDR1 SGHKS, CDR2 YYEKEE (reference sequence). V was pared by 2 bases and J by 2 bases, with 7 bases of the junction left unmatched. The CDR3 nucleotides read TGTGCCAGCAGCTTACCCACAGGGGAGGCTGGAAACACCATATATTTT. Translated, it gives CASSLPTGEAGNTIYF.

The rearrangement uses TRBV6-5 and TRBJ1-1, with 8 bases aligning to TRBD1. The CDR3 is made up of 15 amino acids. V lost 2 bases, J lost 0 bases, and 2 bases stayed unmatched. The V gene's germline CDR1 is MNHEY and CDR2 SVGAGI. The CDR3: CASSYGQGVNTEAFF. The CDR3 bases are TGTGCCAGCAGTTACGGACAGGGAGTGAACACTGAAGCTTTCTTT.